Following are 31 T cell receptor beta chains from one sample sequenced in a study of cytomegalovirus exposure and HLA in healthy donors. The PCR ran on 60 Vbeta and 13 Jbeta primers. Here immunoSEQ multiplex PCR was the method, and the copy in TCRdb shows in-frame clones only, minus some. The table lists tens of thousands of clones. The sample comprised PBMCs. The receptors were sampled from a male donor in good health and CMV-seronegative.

The CDR3 loop is CASSRGTGDSYEQYF. The DNA for the CDR3 is TGCGCCAGCAGCCGGGGGACAGGGGATTCCTACGAGCAGTACTTC. The chain links TRBV5-1 to TRBJ2-7; 10 nucleotides match TRBD1. CDR1 SGHRS and CDR2 YFSETQ come from the germline V gene. There are 15 residues in the CDR3. Trimming at V came to 4 bases and at J to 1 base, leaving 5 bases not matched to a gene.

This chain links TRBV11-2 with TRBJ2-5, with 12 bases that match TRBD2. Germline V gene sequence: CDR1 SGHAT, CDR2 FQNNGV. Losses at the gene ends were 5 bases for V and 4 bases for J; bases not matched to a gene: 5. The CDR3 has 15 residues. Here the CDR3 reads CASSPSGRGPETQYF. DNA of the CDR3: TGTGCCAGCAGCCCTAGCGGGAGGGGGCCAGAGACCCAGTACTTC.

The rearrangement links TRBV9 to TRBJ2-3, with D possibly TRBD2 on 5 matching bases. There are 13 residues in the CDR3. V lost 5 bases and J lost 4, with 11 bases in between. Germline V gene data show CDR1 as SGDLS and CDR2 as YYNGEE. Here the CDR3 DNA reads TGTGCCAGCAGAGGACTGGGGTCAGATACGCAGTATTTT. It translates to CASRGLGSDTQYF.

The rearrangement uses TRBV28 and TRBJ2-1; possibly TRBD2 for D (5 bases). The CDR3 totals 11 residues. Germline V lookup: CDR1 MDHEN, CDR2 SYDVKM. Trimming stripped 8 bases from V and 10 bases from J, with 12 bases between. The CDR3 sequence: CASFRGEEQFF. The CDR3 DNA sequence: TGTGCCAGCTTCCGGGGAGAGGAGCAGTTCTTC.

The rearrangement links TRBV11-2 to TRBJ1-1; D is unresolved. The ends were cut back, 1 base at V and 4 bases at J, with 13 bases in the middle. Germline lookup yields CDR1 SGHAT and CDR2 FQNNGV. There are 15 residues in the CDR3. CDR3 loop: CASSLGRGLGTEAFF. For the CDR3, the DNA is TGTGCCAGCAGCTTAGGGCGCGGGCTGGGCACTGAAGCTTTCTTT.

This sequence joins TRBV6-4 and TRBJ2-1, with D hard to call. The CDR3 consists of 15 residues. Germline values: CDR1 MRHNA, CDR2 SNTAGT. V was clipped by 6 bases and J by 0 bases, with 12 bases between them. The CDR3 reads CASRSQAGSYNEQFF. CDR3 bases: TGTGCCAGCAGATCCCAAGCAGGCTCCTACAATGAGCAGTTCTTC.

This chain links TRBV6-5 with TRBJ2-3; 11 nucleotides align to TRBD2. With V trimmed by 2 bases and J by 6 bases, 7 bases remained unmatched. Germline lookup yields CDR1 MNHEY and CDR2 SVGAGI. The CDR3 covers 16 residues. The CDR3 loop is CASSYRGLAGGDTQYF. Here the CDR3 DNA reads TGTGCCAGCAGTTACCGAGGGCTAGCGGGAGGTGATACGCAGTATTTT.

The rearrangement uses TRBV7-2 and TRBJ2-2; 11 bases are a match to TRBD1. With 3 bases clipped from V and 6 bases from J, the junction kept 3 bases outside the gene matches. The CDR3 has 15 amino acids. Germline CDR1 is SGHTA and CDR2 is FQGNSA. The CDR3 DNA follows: TGTGCCAGCAGCTTCCGGGACAGGGGGTCCGGGGAGCTGTTTTTT. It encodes CASSFRDRGSGELFF.

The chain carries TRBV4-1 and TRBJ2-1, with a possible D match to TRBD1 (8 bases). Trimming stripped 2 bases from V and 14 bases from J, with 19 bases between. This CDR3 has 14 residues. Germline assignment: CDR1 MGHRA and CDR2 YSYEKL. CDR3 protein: CASSQKMGGTGEFF. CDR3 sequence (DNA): TGCGCCAGCAGCCAAAAGATGGGGGGGACAGGTGAGTTCTTC.

In DNA, the CDR3 is TGTGCCAGCAGTTCGGACAACTATAATTCACCCCTCCACTTT. Amino acids: CASSSDNYNSPLHF. The rearrangement links TRBV6-5 to TRBJ1-6, with D possibly being TRBD1 (5 bases). V dropped 4 bases and J dropped 3 bases, with 7 bases sitting between them. The germline V gene encodes CDR1 MNHEY and CDR2 SVGAGI. CDR3 length: 14 amino acids.

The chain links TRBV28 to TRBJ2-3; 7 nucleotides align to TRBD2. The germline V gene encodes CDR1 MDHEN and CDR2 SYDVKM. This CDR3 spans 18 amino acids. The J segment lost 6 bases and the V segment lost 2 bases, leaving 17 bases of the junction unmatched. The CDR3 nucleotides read TGTGCCAGCAGTTTACCCGGGGCGGGAGACGGGAGGATGGATACGCAGTATTTT. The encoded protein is CASSLPGAGDGRMDTQYF.

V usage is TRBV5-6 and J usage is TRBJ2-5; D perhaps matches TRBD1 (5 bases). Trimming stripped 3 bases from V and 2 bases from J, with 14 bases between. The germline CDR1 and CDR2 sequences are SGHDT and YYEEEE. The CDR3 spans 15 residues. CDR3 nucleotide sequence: TGTGCCAGCAGCTGGGGCCGAAGCGCTCAAGAGACCCAGTACTTC. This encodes CASSWGRSAQETQYF. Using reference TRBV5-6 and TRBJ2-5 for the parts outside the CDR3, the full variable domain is DAGVTQSPTHLIKTRGQQVTLRCSPKSGHDTVSWYQQALGQGPQFIFQYYEEEERQRGNFPDRFSGHQFPNYSSELNVNALLLGDSALYLCASSWGRSAQETQYFGPGTRLLVL.

DNA of the CDR3: TGCAGCGTCCAATTTTCGGGACAGAGTTCCGGGGAGCTGTTTTTT. It encodes CSVQFSGQSSGELFF. V gene TRBV29-1 combines with J gene TRBJ2-2; 7 bases line up with TRBD1. Germline lookup yields CDR1 SQVTM and CDR2 ANQGSEA. V trimming: 6 bases; J trimming: 6 bases; junction bases outside the gene matches: 13. There are 15 residues in the CDR3.

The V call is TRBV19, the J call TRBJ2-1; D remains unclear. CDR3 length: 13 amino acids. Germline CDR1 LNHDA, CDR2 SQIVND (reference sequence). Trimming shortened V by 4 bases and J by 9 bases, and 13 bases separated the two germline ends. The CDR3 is CASSTGPRGEQFF. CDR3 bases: TGTGCCAGTAGTACGGGTCCACGTGGTGAGCAGTTCTTC.

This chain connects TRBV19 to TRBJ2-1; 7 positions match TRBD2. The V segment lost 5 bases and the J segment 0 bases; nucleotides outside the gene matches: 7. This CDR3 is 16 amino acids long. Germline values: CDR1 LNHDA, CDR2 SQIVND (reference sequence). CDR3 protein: CASSRDYRSSYNEQFF. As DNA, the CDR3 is TGTGCCAGTAGTCGGGACTACCGGAGCTCCTACAATGAGCAGTTCTTC.

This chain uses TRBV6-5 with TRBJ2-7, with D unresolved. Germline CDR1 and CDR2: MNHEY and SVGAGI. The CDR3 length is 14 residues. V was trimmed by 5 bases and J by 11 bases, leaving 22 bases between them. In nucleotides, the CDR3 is TGTGCCAGCAGTCAAACCGTACTTGCGGTCTGGGAGTACTTC. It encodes CASSQTVLAVWEYF.

The CDR3 sequence is CASSLGVMNTEAFF. The CDR3 DNA reads as TGTGCCAGCAGCTTAGGAGTAATGAACACTGAAGCTTTCTTT. The chain links TRBV7-2 to TRBJ1-1; D gene ambiguous. Germline CDR1 SGHTA, CDR2 FQGNSA. Trimming removed 1 base from V and 0 bases from J, with 6 bases in between. The CDR3 consists of 14 residues.

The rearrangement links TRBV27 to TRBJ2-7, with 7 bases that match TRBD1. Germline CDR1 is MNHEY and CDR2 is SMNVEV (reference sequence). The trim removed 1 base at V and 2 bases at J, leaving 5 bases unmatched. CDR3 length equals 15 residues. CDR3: CASSLLPGQTYEQYF. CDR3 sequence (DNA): TGTGCCAGCAGTTTATTGCCGGGACAGACCTACGAGCAGTACTTC.

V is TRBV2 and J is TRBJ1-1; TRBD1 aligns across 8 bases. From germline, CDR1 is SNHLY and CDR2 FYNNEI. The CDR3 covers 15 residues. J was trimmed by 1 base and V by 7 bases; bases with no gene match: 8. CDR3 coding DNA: TGTGCCAGCAAGCGACAGGGGCGGGGGAACACTGAAGCTTTCTTT. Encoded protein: CASKRQGRGNTEAFF.

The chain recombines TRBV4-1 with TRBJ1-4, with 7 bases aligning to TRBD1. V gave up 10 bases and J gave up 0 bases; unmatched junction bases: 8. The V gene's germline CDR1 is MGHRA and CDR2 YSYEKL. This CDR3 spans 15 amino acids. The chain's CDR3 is CATTGTAATNEKLFF. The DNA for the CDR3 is TGCGCCACAACCGGGACAGCAGCAACTAATGAAAAACTGTTTTTT.

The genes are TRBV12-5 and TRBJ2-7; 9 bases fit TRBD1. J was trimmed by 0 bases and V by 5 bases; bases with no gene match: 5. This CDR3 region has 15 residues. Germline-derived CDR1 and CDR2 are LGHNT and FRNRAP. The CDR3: CASGLTGGNSYEQYF. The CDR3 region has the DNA TGTGCTAGTGGTCTCACAGGGGGCAACTCCTACGAGCAGTACTTC.

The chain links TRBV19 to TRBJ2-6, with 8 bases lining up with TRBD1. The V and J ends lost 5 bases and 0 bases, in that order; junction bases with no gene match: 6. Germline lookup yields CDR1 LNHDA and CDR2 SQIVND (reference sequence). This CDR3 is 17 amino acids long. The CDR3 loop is CASSLGQGASGANVLTF. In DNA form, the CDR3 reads TGTGCCAGTAGTCTCGGACAGGGAGCCTCTGGGGCCAACGTCCTGACTTTC.

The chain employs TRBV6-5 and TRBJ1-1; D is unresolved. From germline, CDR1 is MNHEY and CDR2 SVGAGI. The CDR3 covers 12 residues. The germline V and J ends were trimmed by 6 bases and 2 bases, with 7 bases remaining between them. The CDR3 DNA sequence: TGTGCCAGCAGCAACTCTAACACTGAAGCTTTCTTT. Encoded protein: CASSNSNTEAFF.

This chain's CDR3 is CASSPDRDNEQFF. The CDR3 region has the DNA TGTGCCAGCAGTCCAGACAGGGACAATGAGCAGTTCTTC. This sequence joins TRBV6-1 and TRBJ2-1, with 7 bases aligning to TRBD1. Trimming at V came to 5 bases and at J to 5 bases, leaving 3 bases not matched to a gene. Germline loops: CDR1 MNHNS, CDR2 SASEGT. The CDR3 totals 13 residues.

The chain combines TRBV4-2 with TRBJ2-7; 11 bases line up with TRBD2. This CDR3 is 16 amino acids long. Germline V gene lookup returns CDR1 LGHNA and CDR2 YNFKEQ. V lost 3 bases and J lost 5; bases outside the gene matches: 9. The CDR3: CASSQATSGSINEQYF. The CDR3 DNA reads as TGTGCCAGCAGCCAGGCTACTAGCGGGAGTATCAACGAGCAGTACTTC.

CDR3 region: CASSVGSVGSGNTIYF. DNA of the CDR3: TGTGCCAGCAGCGTAGGCTCAGTCGGGTCTGGAAACACCATATATTTT. This chain joins TRBV9 and TRBJ1-3; no reliable D call. The CDR3 sequence is 16 residues long. CDR1 and CDR2 (germline): SGDLS, YYNGEE. Trimming removed 0 bases at V and 1 base at J, with 11 bases between.

DNA of the CDR3: TGCGCCAGCAGCCAGACAGCGGGAAGCTACGAGCAGTACTTC. Its protein product is CASSQTAGSYEQYF. J is TRBJ2-7 and V is TRBV4-3; TRBD2 aligns across 7 bases. V gave up 3 bases and J gave up 3 bases; unmatched junction bases: 5. The CDR3 loop spans 14 amino acids. Germline loops: CDR1 LGHNA, CDR2 YSLEER.

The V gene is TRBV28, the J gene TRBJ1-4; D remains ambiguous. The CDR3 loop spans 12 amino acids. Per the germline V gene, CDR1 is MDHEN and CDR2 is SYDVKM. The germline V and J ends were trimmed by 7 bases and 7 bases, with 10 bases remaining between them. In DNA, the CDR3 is TGTGCCAGCACTATTTCCCGTGAAAAACTGTTTTTT. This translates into CASTISREKLFF.

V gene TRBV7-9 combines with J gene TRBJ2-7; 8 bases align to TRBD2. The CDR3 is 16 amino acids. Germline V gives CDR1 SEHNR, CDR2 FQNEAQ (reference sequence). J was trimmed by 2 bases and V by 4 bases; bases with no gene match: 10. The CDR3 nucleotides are TGTGCCAGCAGCTCCCTCGGGGGGGAGAGTACCTACGAGCAGTACTTC. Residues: CASSSLGGESTYEQYF.

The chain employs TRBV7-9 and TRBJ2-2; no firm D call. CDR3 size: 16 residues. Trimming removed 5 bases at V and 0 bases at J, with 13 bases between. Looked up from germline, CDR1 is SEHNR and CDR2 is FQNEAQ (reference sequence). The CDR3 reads CASSRSVASNTGELFF. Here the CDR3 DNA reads TGTGCCAGCAGCCGCTCAGTAGCATCGAACACCGGGGAGCTGTTTTTT.

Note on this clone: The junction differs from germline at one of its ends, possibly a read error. For the CDR3, the DNA is TGTGCCAGCGGTACTAGCGGGAGGGGACTTAGATTC. Translating it yields CASGTSGRGLRF. The chain recombines TRBV5-6 with TRBJ2-7; 13 bases line up with TRBD2. Germline CDR1 and CDR2: SGHDT and YYEEEE. The CDR3 runs to 12 residues.